This TCR beta chain was captured by sequencing in a study of T cell repertoires in cytomegalovirus infection. Turning to the study itself: Public TCR beta signature analysis indicated the presence of both CMV infection and matching HLA type.

This clonotype has just a few counts. No antigen is known for it. TCRdb re-analysed the reads in MiXCR, keeping a single row per CDR3 protein. The table includes approximately 400,000 distinct CDR3 sequences, approximately 30% detected once. Per the germline V gene, CDR1 is LNHDA and CDR2 is SQIVND (reference sequence). The CDR3 has 15 amino acids. V gave up 7 bases and J gave up 4 bases; unmatched junction bases: 9. Findings and limits, study-wide: The ex vivo response was dominated by HLA-C-restricted CMV-specific TCR beta clonotypes.

J is TRBJ2-1 and V is TRBV19; 8 bases are a match to TRBD2. The sequence was collected from a human donor in good health (CMV status not recorded). Some clones in this sample may be carry-over from other donors' samples. Sequences were obtained from PBMCs. DNA of the CDR3: TGTGCCAGTAACTCGCGGGGGGCTAGGTACAATGAGCAGTTCTTC. Amino acid sequence: CASNSRGARYNEQFF.